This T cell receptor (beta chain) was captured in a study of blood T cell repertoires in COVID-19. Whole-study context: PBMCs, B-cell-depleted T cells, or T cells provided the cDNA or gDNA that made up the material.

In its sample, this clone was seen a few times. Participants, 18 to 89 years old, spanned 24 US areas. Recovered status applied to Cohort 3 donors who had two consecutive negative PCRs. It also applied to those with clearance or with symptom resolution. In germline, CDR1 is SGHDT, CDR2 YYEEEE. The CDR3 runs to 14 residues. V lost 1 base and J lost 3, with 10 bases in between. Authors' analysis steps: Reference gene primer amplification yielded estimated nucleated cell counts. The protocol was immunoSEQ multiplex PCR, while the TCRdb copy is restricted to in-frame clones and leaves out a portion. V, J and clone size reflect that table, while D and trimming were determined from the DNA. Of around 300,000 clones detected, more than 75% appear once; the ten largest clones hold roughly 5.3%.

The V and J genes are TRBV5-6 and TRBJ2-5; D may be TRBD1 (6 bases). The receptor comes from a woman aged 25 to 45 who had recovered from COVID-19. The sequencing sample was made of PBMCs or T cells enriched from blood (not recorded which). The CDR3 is CASSLRGQKETQYF. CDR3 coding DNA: TGTGCCAGCAGCTTGAGAGGACAGAAAGAGACCCAGTACTTC.